The TCR beta chain under discussion was sequenced for a study of cytomegalovirus exposure and HLA in healthy donors. Study-wide background: Among the roughly 400 genotyped donors, over 70% were placed in the Caucasian-associated ancestry cluster.

Findings and caveats of the study: Presence/absence analyses took donor sequencing depth as roughly uniform. The number of N-insertions in an Asian-associated ancestry cluster was reportedly below the 666-donor mean in a later analysis.

Worth noting for this clone: The antigen remains undetermined.

Germline V gene lookup returns CDR1 SQVTM and CDR2 ANQGSEA. The CDR3 totals 16 residues. Trimming removed 5 bases from V and 4 bases from J; junction bases left unmatched: 9. The PCR contained 60 Vbeta and 13 Jbeta primers. Original processing methods: In a later analysis, the count reached some 73 million unique TCR beta chains, with approximately 11 million shared. Here immunoSEQ multiplex PCR was the method, and the copy in TCRdb shows in-frame clones only, minus some. V, J and clone size were drawn from that table, and D and trimming were deduced from the DNA. The sample lists 90,000 or so clones; approximately 72% were seen once.

The chain carries TRBV29-1 and TRBJ2-2, with 11 bases that match TRBD2. Sequenced material: PBMCs. The source is a woman aged 40 to 50 in good health and CMV-seronegative. The CDR3 region is CSVYPGLAGGTGELFF. The CDR3 DNA reads TGCAGCGTTTACCCAGGACTAGCGGGCGGCACCGGGGAGCTGTTTTTT.